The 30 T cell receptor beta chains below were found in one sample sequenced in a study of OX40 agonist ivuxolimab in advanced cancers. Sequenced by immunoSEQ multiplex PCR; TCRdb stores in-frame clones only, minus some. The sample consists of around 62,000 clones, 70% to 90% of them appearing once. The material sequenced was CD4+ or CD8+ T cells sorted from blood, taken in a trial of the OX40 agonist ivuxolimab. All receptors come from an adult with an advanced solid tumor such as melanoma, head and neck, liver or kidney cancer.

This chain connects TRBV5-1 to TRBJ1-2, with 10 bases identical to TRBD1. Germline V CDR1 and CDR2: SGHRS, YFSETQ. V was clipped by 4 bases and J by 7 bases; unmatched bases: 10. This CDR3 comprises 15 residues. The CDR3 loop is CASSEPTGGRGGYTF. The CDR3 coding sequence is TGCGCCAGCAGCGAACCGACAGGGGGCAGGGGTGGCTACACCTTC.

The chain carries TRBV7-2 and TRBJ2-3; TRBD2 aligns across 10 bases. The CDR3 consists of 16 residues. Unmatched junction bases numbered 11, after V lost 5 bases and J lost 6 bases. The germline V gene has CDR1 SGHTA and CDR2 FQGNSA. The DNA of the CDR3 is TGTGCCAGCAGCCCCCTGGGTAGCGGGGGGTCGGATACGCAGTATTTT. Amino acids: CASSPLGSGGSDTQYF.

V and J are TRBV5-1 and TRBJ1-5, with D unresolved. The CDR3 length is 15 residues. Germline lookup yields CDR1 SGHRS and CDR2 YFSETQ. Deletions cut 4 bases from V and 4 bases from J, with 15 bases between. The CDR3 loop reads CASSLGGIWNQPQHF. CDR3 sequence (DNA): TGCGCCAGCAGCCTGGGTGGGATTTGGAATCAGCCCCAGCATTTT.

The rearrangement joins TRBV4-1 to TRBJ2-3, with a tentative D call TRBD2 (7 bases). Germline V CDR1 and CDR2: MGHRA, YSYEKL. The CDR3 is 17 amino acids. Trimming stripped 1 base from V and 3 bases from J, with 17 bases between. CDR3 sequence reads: CASSQAERRGQTDTQYF. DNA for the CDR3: TGCGCCAGCAGCCAAGCCGAGAGGCGGGGGCAAACAGATACGCAGTATTTT.

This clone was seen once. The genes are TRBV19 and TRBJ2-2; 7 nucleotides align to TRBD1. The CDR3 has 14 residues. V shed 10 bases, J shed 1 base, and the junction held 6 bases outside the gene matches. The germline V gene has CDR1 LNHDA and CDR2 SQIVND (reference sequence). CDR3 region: CATSRDRNTGELFF. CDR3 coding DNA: TGTGCCACCTCCCGGGACAGGAACACCGGGGAGCTGTTTTTT.

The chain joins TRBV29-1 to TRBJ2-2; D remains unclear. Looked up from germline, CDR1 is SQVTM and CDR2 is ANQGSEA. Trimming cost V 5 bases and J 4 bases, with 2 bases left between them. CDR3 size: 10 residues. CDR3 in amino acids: CSVLTGELFF. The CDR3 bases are TGCAGCGTTCTCACCGGGGAGCTGTTTTTT.

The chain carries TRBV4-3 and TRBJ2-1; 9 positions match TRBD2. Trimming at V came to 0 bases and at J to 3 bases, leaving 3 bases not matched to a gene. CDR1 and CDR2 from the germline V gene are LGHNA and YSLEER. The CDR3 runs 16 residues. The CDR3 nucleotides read TGCGCCAGCAGCCAAGAGGATAGCGGGGGCTACAATGAGCAGTTCTTC. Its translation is CASSQEDSGGYNEQFF.

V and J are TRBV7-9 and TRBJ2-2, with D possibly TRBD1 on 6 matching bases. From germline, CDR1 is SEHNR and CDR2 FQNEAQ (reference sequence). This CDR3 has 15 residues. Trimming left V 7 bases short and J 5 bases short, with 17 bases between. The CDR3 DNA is TGTGCCAGCACCGGGAATGGGGGCGAGACCGGGGAGCTGTTTTTT. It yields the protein CASTGNGGETGELFF.

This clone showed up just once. CDR3 coding DNA: TGTGCCAGCAGTGAATATACCAGGGCTAACTATGGCTACACCTTC. This gives the protein CASSEYTRANYGYTF. The V and J genes are TRBV25-1 and TRBJ1-2; possible D gene TRBD1, 5 bases. This CDR3 has 15 residues. Trimming cost V 0 bases and J 0 bases, with 8 bases left between them. The germline gives CDR1 MGHDK, CDR2 SYGVNS.

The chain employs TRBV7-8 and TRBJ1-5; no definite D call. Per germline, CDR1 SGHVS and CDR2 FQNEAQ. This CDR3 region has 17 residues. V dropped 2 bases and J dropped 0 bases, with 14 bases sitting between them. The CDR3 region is CASSLYRVLYSNQPQHF. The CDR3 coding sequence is TGTGCCAGCAGCTTATACCGGGTCCTTTATAGCAATCAGCCCCAGCATTTT.

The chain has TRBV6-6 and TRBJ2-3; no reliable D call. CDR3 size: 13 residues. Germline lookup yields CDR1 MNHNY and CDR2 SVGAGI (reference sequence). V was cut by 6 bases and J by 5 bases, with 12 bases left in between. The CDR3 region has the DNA TGTGCCAGCAGGAAGACCGCGCTAGATACGCAGTATTTT. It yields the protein CASRKTALDTQYF.

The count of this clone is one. CDR3 nucleotide sequence: TGCGCCAGCAGCCCCGACAGGAACTATGGCTACACCTTC. Its protein is CASSPDRNYGYTF. The chain links TRBV4-1 to TRBJ1-2, with D possibly TRBD1 on 6 matching bases. This CDR3 has 13 residues. V was cut by 4 bases and J by 2 bases, with 8 bases left in between. CDR1 and CDR2 (germline): MGHRA, YSYEKL.

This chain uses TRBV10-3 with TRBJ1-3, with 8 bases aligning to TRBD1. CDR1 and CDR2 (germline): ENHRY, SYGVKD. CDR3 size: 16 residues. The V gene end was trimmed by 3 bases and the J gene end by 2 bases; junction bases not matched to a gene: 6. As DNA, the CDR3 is TGTGCCATCAGTGATCCCGGACAGGGAGCTGGAAACACCATATATTTT. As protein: CAISDPGQGAGNTIYF.

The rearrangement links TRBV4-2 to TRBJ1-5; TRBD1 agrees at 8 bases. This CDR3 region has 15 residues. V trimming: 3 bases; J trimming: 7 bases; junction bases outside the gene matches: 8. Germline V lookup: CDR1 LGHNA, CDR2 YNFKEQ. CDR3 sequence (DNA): TGTGCCAGCAGCCAGGAAGACAGGGGAGGCCAGCCCCAGCATTTT. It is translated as CASSQEDRGGQPQHF.

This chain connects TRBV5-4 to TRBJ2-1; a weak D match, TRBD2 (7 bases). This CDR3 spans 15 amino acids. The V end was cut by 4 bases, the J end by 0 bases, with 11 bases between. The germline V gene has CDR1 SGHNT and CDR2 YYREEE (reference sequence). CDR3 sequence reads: CASSKGGSSYNEQFF. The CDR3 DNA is TGTGCCAGCAGCAAGGGGGGGAGCTCCTACAATGAGCAGTTCTTC.

In nucleotides, the CDR3 is TGTGCCAGCAGCACCCGCCTGGACAGGGCCTTTTCCTACGAGCAGTACTTC. Its protein is CASSTRLDRAFSYEQYF. The rearrangement uses TRBV7-8 and TRBJ2-7; 8 bases line up with TRBD1. CDR1 and CDR2 (germline): SGHVS, FQNEAQ. With 5 bases clipped from V and 1 base from J, the junction kept 13 bases outside the gene matches. CDR3 length: 17 residues.

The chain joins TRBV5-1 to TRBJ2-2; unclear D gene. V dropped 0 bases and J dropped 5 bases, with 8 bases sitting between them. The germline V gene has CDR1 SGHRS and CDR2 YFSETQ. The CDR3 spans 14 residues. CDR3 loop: CASSLGSLTGELFF. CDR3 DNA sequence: TGCGCCAGCAGCTTGGGTTCCTTAACCGGGGAGCTGTTTTTT.

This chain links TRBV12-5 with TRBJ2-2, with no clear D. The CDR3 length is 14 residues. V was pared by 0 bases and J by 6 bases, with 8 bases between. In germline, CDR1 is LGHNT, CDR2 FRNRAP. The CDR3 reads CASGLVGTSGELFF. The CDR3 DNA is TGTGCTAGTGGTTTGGTAGGAACTTCCGGGGAGCTGTTTTTT.

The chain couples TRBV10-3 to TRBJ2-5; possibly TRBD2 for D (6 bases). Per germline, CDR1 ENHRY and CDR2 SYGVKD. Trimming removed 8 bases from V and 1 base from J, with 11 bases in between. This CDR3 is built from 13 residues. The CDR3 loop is CAIRAGLQETQYF. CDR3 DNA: TGTGCCATCCGCGCGGGACTCCAAGAGACCCAGTACTTC.

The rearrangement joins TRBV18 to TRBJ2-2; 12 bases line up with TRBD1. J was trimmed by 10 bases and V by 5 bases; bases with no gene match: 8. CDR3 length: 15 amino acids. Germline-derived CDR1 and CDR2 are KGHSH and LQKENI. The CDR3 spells CASSSAGTGGEELFF. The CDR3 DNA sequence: TGTGCCAGCTCATCCGCCGGGACAGGGGGCGAGGAGCTGTTTTTT.

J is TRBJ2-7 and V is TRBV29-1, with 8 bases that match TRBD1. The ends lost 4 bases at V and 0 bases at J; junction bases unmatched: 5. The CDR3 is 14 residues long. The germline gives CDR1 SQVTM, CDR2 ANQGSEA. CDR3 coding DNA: TGCAGCGTTGCGGGACAGGACAACTCCTACGAGCAGTACTTC. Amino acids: CSVAGQDNSYEQYF.

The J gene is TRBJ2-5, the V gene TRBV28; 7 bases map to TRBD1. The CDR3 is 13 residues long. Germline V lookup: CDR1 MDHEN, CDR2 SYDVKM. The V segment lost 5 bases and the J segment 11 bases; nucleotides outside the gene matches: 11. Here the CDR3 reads CASSTTRQGPQYF. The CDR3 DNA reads TGTGCCAGCAGTACCACCCGACAGGGCCCGCAGTACTTC.

CDR3 region: CASRWPGQGSTGELFF. The DNA of the CDR3 is TGTGCCAGCAGGTGGCCGGGACAGGGGTCCACCGGGGAGCTGTTTTTT. The chain combines TRBV27 with TRBJ2-2; the match to TRBD1 covers 10 bases. The CDR3 contains 16 residues. CDR1 and CDR2 (germline): MNHEY, SMNVEV (reference sequence). V shed 6 bases, J shed 4 bases, and the junction held 8 bases outside the gene matches.

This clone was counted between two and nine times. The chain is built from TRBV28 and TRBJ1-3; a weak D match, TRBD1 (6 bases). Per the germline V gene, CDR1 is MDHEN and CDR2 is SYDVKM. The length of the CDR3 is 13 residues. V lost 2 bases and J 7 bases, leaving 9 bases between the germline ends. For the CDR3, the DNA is TGTGCCAGCAGTTTAAGGGGGATGAACACCATATATTTT. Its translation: CASSLRGMNTIYF.

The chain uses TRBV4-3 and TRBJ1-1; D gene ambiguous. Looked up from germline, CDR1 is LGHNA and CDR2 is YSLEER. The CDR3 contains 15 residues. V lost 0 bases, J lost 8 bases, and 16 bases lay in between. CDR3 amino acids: CASSQEPSTRREAFF. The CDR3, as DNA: TGCGCCAGCAGCCAAGAGCCTAGTACACGTCGAGAAGCTTTCTTT.

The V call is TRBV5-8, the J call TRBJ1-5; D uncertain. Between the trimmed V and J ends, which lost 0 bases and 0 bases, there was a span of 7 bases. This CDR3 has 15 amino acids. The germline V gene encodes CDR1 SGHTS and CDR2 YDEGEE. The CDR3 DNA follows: TGTGCCAGCAGCTTGGAGGCTCATAGCAATCAGCCCCAGCATTTT. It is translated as CASSLEAHSNQPQHF.

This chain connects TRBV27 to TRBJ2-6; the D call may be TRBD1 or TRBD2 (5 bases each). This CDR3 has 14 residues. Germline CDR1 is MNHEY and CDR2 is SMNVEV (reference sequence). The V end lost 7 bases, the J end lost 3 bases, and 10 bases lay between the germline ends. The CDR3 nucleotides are TGTGCCAGCACCAGGGACCTTGGGGCCAACGTCCTGACTTTC. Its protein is CASTRDLGANVLTF.

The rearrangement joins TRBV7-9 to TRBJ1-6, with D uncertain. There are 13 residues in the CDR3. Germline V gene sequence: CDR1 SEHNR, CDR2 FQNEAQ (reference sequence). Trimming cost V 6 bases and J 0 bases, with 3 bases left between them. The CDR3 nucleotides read TGTGCCAGCAGGGACTCCTATAATTCACCCCTCCACTTT. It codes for CASRDSYNSPLHF. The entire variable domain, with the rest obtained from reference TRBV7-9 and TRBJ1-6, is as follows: DTGVSQNPRHKITKRGQNVTFRCDPISEHNRLYWYRQTLGQGPEFLTYFQNEAQLEKSRLLSDRFSAERPKGSFSTLEIQRTEQGDSAMYLCASRDSYNSPLHFGNGTRLTVT.

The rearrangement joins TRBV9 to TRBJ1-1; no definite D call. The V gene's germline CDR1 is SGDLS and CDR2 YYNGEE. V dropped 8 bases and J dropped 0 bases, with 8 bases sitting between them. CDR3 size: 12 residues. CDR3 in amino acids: CARAILNTEAFF. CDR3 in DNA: TGTGCCAGGGCAATACTGAACACTGAAGCTTTCTTT.

The CDR3 DNA reads as TGTGCCATCAGTGAAACAGGGGGCTTGGCTGGAAACACCATATATTTT. Translation gives CAISETGGLAGNTIYF. The chain couples TRBV10-3 to TRBJ1-3, with 9 bases matching TRBD1. This CDR3 contains 16 residues. The germline gives CDR1 ENHRY, CDR2 SYGVKD. V gave up 3 bases and J gave up 2 bases; unmatched junction bases: 5.